This entry concerns a single T cell receptor beta chain. Its target antigen remains unknown. Base qualities are missing; no much larger clone stands one base away. Receptors were amplified or captured by the immunoSEQ multiplex PCR assay. A mixture of 60 forward primers for TCR Vbeta segments and 13 reverse primers for TCR Jbeta segments was used in the multiplex PCR. The CDR3 region of rearranged TCR beta genes was amplified from genomic DNA by a multiplex PCR assay. The amplified TCR beta libraries were sequenced on the Illumina HiSeq System as 87-base-pair reads. The source study handled its data this way. A later analysis counted some 74 million unique TCR beta chains across the 666 repertoires, and about 10 million of these chains were shared by at least two donors. To remove PCR and sequencing errors, raw reads were error-corrected and collapsed into unique sequences using a nearest-neighbor algorithm that merged closely related sequences. CDR3 sequences were aligned to IMGT reference sequences to assign V, D and J gene segments. For a sequence to be retained, a match of at least six nucleotides was required to both a V gene segment and a J gene segment. Rearrangements were classified as productive when the CDR3 lacked stop codons and remained in frame with V and J, and all other rearrangements were classified as non-productive. Following IMGT convention, CDR3 was defined as the stretch from the second conserved V-encoded cysteine up to the conserved J-encoded phenylalanine. In an earlier analysis of some 550 of the donors, sequences lacking an unambiguous match to a single V gene segment were excluded. An earlier analysis of just under 600 of the donors called V segments functional above 56.7% productive rearrangements and segregating when the between-donor standard deviation exceeded 5%. A statistical classification framework was developed to diagnose cytomegalovirus status using the catalog of TCR beta chain sequences. A later analysis assigned V and J genes by comparing TCR nucleotide sequences with IMGT/GENE-DB human TR gene sequences. A later analysis assigned CDR3 sequences and most-parsimonious VDJ recombination scenarios with the TCRdist pipeline. In a later analysis, each TCR beta chain was defined by its CDR3 amino acid sequence together with its V-gene family, and reads without a unique V-gene family were excluded. In a later analysis, some 600 highly shared, low-generation-probability nucleotide sequences were removed to address suspected cross-contamination and a sequencing artifact. For each public chain, a later analysis derived a clonal expansion index from normalized ranks of inferred template counts within each repertoire. In a later analysis, generation probabilities were computed using a VDJ recombination model fitted to out-of-frame rearrangements, and the results were checked against IGoR. Hypergeometric tests were used in a later analysis to score TCR-TCR, TCR-HLA and TCR-CMV co-occurrence, with a repertoire-size bias correction applied to the TCR pairs. To estimate false discovery rates, a later analysis permuted the HLA or CMV assignments 20 times. In a later analysis, co-occurring TCRs were grouped using DBSCAN, with TCRdist sequence similarity added in when clustering inside HLA-allele-positive subsets. For co-occurrence clustering, repertoires with fewer than 30,000 or more than 120,000 public chains were excluded, along with 5 or 6 repertoires with anomalous nucleotide sharing. This is the immuneACCESS table as TCRdb keeps it, with only in-frame sequences that have V and J called. A part of the clones is gone; compared with another copy, unresolved V genes explain less than half, and the rest is unexplained. The D gene and trimming were derived from the DNA, and the V and J assignments and clone size from that table. Within this sample are fewer than 250,000 clones, with more than 65% of them counted one time only. The ten biggest clones cover approximately 1.9% of the sample.

These data are taken from a study of cytomegalovirus exposure and HLA in healthy donors (TCRdb year 2017). The study in broad terms: An earlier analysis of 550 to 700 of the donors reported 250 to 350 Gb of sequence data and 100 million to 140 million unique TCR beta sequences from about 179 million T cells. Every discovery cohort repertoire had been produced on one sequencing platform. The study aimed to test whether signatures of past pathogen exposure could be identified by cataloging public T cell receptors. To predict cytomegalovirus infection status, the study brought together high-throughput TCR immunosequencing, statistical association of individual TCRs with disease status, and machine learning. To study patterns of TCR occurrence, a later analysis re-analyzed previously published TCR beta repertoires from just over 650 donors and added high-resolution HLA genotyping. The study profiled the T cell repertoires of 500 to 800 subjects by immunosequencing and related them to cytomegalovirus serostatus. Approximately 300 gigabases of sequencing data and roughly 81 million unique TCR sequences made up an early release that covered 640 HLA-typed donors. Both class I and class II loci were covered by HLA typing, at four-digit resolution. The number of donors typed differed by locus, with roughly 620-640 for A, B, C, DRB1 and DQB1, roughly 520 for DQA1, approximately 580 for DPA1, and 450 to 480 for DPB1. A separate validation cohort of 90 to 150 different subjects was used in addition to the approximately 700-subject first cohort. Of the 398 genotyped donors, roughly 85% fell in the genetic ancestry cluster associated with self-reported Caucasian donors. Rather than using new phenotypic data, the later analysis identified candidate immune exposures from TCR beta sequences and from how often those sequences occurred across donors. Roughly five DR-DQ haplotypes were handled as single units for association and clustering, since linkage in the cohort was strong. On average, around 240,000 unique TCR beta nucleotide sequences were sequenced per donor among 398 genotyped donors of the cohort, with 15% to 20% of those sequences being non-productive. In a later genetic analysis, genome-wide SNP genotypes for about three fifths of the roughly 670 donors were used, and that subset was treated as a discovery cohort. Donor age, sex, ethnicity and CMV serostatus were collected together with the repertoire data. An earlier analysis of 587 of the donors used high-throughput TCR beta sequencing to judge whether each TCR beta V gene segment behaved as functional or pseudogenic.

In total, around 600 healthy bone marrow donors made up the cohort. Cohort members were all nominally healthy when sampled, although unrecorded immune exposures were likely present. The donor was CMV seronegative and belonged to the group of over 300 seronegative cohort members. Every donor gave a peripheral blood sample, and the peripheral blood mononuclear cells from that sample were used for TCR beta sequencing. Genomic DNA extraction from the blood cell samples was performed with the Qiagen DNeasy Blood Extraction Kit. For CDR1 and CDR2, the germline V gene lists KGHSH and LQKENI. Taken from cysteine to phenylalanine, the CDR3 has 15 residues. Only CDR3 DNA remains: 45 bases, in frame from the first base. V is shortened by 2 bases, J by 4 bases, and the region joining them spans 14 bases. Results and caveats for the whole study, not just this receptor: Broadly in line with IMGT annotations, most TCR beta V segments showed up in productive rearrangements about 90% or about 30% of the time in an earlier analysis of about 500 of the donors. A later analysis reported that several top co-occurrence clusters appeared linked to parvovirus B19, influenza, CMV and Epstein-Barr virus. Because HLA typing was unavailable for some donors at each locus, only the typed subset was used in association tests. Immune exposure information for the cohort was limited to CMV serostatus. Linkage disequilibrium might explain the correlated functional status among segregating V segments, but an unknown experimental factor could not be excluded. In a later analysis, most CMV-associated TCR beta chains were found to appear HLA-restricted, with HLA associations seemingly driven largely by CMV exposure. Compared with equally common non-associated chains, HLA-associated TCR beta chains in a later analysis were more clonally expanded and had lower generation probabilities. According to a later genetic analysis, donors in an Asian-associated ancestry cluster had fewer N-insertions in productive TCRs than the roughly 700-donor mean. A further reported finding was that TCR beta sequences accurately predicted the HLA-A and HLA-B alleles for most subjects in the first cohort. The 87-base-pair reads could not distinguish some IMGT-functional V segments, including TRBV6-2 and TRBV6-3, so those segments were excluded. Most TCR sequences were seen in very few donors, while some public TCRs were found in many individuals. A group of highly shared sequence variants was considered likely to be a technical artifact of the sequencing pipeline. Assigning TCR associations to individual alleles was difficult when HLA alleles, especially DR and DQ, strongly co-occurred. Specific HLA alleles were associated with around 18,000 TCR beta sequences at a false discovery rate of 0.05 in a later analysis. The earlier analysis of 587 of the donors excluded over 15 rarely observed V segments, including chromosome 9 orphons, because counts were too low. The classifier was reported to diagnose cytomegalovirus status with high specificity and sensitivity in both the original cohort and the validation cohort. Roughly uniform sequencing depth across donors was assumed in presence/absence analyses, although this assumption may not hold. According to a later analysis, TCR association rates differed among HLA loci, with DRB1 alleles showing the most associated TCRs and HLA-C alleles showing the fewest. Only TCR beta chains were sequenced in this cohort, and the absence of alpha or paired-chain data limited detectable features. In vitro tests confirmed that a few of the cytomegalovirus-associated TCR beta chains recognize cytomegalovirus antigens. It was suggested by the authors that the approach could potentially be generalized to other disease states and immunological phenotypes. A total of 150 to 200 TCR beta chains were listed by the study as associated with cytomegalovirus. A later genetic analysis associated a missense DCLRE1C variant with V-gene and J-gene trimming of TCR beta chains, and an independent cohort replicated the association.

This clonotype was sampled from a young woman in good health and CMV-seronegative. This sequence uses TRBV18 and TRBJ1-2; a confident D gene designation cannot be given. Sequenced input: PBMCs. In nucleotides, the sequence is TGTGCCAGCTCACCAGTCGCGGGTTGGGGCTATGGCTACACCTTC. Translated, this gives CASSPVAGWGYGYTF. The CDR3, completed at both ends by the reference TRBV18 and TRBJ1-2 genes, gives the full variable domain NAGVMQNPRHLVRRRGQEARLRCSPMKGHSHVYWYRQLPEEGLKFMVYLQKENIIDESGMPKERFSAEFPKEGPSILRIQQVVRGDSAAYFCASSPVAGWGYGYTFGSGTRLTVV.